Given below is one T cell receptor beta chain in context. This sample was included in a study of blood T cell repertoires in COVID-19. As originally analysed: Researchers report that nucleated cell counts were estimated from reference gene primer amplification. Assay used: immunoSEQ multiplex PCR; TCRdb lists only in-frame clones, some missing. The V and J calls and clone size are taken from that table; D and trimming were inferred from the DNA. The sample has roughly 54,000 clones; just under 90% are singletons. The CDR3 extends over 15 amino acids. CDR1 is SEHNR, CDR2 FQNEAQ, per germline (reference sequence). V lost 2 bases, J lost 0 bases, and 10 bases lay in between.

Specimen: peripheral blood. The genes are TRBV7-9 and TRBJ2-5; D perhaps matches TRBD2 (5 bases). The TCR sequence derives from a woman aged 55-70 years with COVID-19, enrolled during active disease. The CDR3 here is CASSLSLAYQETQYF. CDR3 bases: TGTGCCAGCAGCTTAAGTCTAGCCTACCAAGAGACCCAGTACTTC.